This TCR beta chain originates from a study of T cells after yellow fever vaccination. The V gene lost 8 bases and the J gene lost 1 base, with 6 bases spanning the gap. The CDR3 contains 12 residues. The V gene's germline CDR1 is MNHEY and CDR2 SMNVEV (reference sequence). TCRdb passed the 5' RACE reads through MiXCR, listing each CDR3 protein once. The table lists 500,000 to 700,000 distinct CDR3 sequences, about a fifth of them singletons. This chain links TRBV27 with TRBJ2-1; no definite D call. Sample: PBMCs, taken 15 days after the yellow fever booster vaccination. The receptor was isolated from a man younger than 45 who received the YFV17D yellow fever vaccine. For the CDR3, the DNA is TGTGCCAGCGTCAATTCCTACAATGAGCAGTTCTTC. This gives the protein CASVNSYNEQFF.